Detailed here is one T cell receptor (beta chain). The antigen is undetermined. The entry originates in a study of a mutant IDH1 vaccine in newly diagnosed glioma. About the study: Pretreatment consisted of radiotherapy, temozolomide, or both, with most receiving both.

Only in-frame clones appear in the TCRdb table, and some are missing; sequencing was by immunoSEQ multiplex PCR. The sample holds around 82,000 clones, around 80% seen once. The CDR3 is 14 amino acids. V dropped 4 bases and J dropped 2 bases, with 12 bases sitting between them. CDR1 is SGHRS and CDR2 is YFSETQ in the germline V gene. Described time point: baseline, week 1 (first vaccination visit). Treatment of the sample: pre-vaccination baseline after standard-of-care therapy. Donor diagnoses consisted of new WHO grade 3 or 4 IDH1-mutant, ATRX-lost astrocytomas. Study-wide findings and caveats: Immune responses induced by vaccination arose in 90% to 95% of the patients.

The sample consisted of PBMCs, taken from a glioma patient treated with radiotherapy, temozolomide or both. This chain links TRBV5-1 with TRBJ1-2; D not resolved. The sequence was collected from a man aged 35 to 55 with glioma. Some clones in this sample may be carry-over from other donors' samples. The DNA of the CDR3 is TGCGCCAGCAGCCCGGCGGTCAGAAACTATGGCTACACCTTC. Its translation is CASSPAVRNYGYTF. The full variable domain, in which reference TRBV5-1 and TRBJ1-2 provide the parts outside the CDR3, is KAGVTQTPRYLIKTRGQQVTLSCSPISGHRSVSWYQQTPGQGLQFLFEYFSETQRNKGNFPGRFSGRQFSNSRSEMNVSTLELGDSALYLCASSPAVRNYGYTFGSGTRLTVV.